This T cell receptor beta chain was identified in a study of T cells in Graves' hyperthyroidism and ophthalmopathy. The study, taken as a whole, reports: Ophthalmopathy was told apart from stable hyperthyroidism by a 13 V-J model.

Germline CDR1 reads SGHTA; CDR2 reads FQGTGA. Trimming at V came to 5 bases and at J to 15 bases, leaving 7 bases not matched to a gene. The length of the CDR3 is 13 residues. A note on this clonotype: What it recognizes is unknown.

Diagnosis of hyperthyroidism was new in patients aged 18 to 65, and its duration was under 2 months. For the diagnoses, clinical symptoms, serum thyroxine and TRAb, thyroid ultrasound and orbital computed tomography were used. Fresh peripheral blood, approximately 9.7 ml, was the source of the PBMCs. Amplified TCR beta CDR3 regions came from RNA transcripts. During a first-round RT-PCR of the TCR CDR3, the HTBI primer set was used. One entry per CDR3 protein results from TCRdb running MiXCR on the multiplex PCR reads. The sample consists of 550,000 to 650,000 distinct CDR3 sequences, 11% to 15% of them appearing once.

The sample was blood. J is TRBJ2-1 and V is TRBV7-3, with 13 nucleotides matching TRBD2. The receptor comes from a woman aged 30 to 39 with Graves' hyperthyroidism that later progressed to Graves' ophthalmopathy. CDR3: CASSIGTSGIPFF. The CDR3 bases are TGTGCCAGCAGCATTGGGACTAGCGGGATTCCGTTCTTC.